This TCR beta chain was sequenced during a study of blood T cell repertoires in COVID-19. Overall study context: COVID-19 samples, acute and convalescent, were from the United States, Italy and Spain.

V was clipped by 4 bases and J by 1 base, with 11 bases between them. The germline V gene encodes CDR1 SGHRS and CDR2 YFSETQ. CDR3 length equals 14 residues. Clinical history reported by participants formed the basis on which cohorts were assigned. For recovered donors of Cohort 3, there were two negative PCRs, clearance, or symptom resolution. Generated by immunoSEQ multiplex PCR, the TCRdb table keeps only in-frame clones and is missing some. The sample has over 150,000 clones, roughly 87% seen once. The rearrangement uses TRBV5-1 and TRBJ2-5; a weak D match, TRBD1 (6 bases). The sequence was obtained from a woman in her twenties or thirties who had recovered from COVID-19. Sequenced: PBMCs or T cells enriched from blood (not recorded which). CDR3 amino acids: CASSGQGSQETQYF. In nucleotides, the CDR3 is TGCGCCAGCAGCGGTCAGGGGAGCCAAGAGACCCAGTACTTC.